This entry describes one TCR beta chain. Its antigen is currently unknown. The study profiled TCR beta VDJ and CDR3 using genomic DNA as template. TCRdb redid the calling of the reads with MiXCR, one entry per CDR3 protein. The repertoire holds about 81,000 distinct CDR3 sequences, with about half as singletons. The source of the sample is a study of CD8+CD57+ T cells in acquired aplastic anemia. Study-level background: The average for DNA from sorted CD4+ and CD8+ cells was roughly 3 ug. Healthy donor sequencing depth: some 10 million CD4+, 11 million to 14 million CD8+ reads. Study-wide points: Researchers reported that CD8+ Simpson's diversity was not significantly different in patients versus controls. About 29 CD8+ CDR3 sequences occurred in both the patients and the controls.

The CDR3 length is 17 residues. CDR1 is SGHAT and CDR2 is FQDESV in the germline V gene (reference sequence). Trimming pared 4 bases from V and 0 bases from J, leaving 17 bases between. This TCR was sampled from a human donor in good health, serving as a control. The gene calls are TRBV11-1 and TRBJ2-3, with D possibly matching TRBD1 (5 bases). Specimen: sorted CD4+, CD8+, or CD8+CD57+ T cells (not recorded which) from PBMCs. CDR3 region: CASSSRRQSSSTDTQYF. For the CDR3, the DNA is TGTGCCAGCAGCTCTCGACGACAGTCCTCTAGCACAGATACGCAGTATTTT. The full variable domain, rest sourced from reference TRBV11-1 and TRBJ2-3, is EAEVAQSPRYKITEKSQAVAFWCDPISGHATLYWYRQILGQGPELLVQFQDESVVDDSQLPKDRFSAERLKGVDSTLKIQPAELGDSAMYLCASSSRRQSSSTDTQYFGPGTRLTVL.